One sample yielded the 29 T cell receptor beta chains listed below, sequenced in a study of response to subunit inactivated influenza vaccine. Via MiXCR, TCRdb re-called the RT-PCR reads, giving one row per CDR3 protein. The sample lists about 480,000 distinct CDR3 sequences; 11% were seen once. The material was PBMCs from blood, obtained 40 to 50 days after vaccination. Every receptor here comes from a man aged 45 to 65 who received an inactivated influenza vaccine.

The rearrangement uses TRBV29-1 and TRBJ1-5; TRBD1 is a possible D gene (6 bases). Looked up from germline, CDR1 is SQVTM and CDR2 is ANQGSEA. Between the trimmed V and J ends, which lost 4 bases and 0 bases, there was a span of 10 bases. The CDR3 length is 14 residues. This CDR3 is CSVVTGNSNQPQHF. The DNA for the CDR3 is TGCAGCGTTGTAACAGGGAATAGCAATCAGCCCCAGCATTTT.

This clonotype was recorded many times. The rearrangement uses TRBV6-1 and TRBJ1-1; D perhaps matches TRBD1 (5 bases). This CDR3 spans 13 amino acids. The V gene's germline CDR1 is MNHNS and CDR2 SASEGT. The V end was cut by 8 bases, the J end by 4 bases, with 14 bases between. The CDR3, as DNA: TGTGCCAGCGAGCGGGGCGAGGGCACTGAAGCTTTCTTT. This sequence encodes CASERGEGTEAFF.

In the case of this clonotype: One end of the junction varies from germline; a read error may be responsible. The gene calls are TRBV6-1 and TRBJ2-7; TRBD1 matches 7 bases. This CDR3 region has 13 residues. CDR1 MNHNS and CDR2 SASEGT come from the germline V gene. Here the CDR3 reads CASREGTAREQYF. The CDR3 DNA is TGTGCCAGCAGGGAAGGGACAGCGAGAGAGCAGTACTTC.

This clonotype occurred many times. The gene calls are TRBV12-3 or TRBV12-4 and TRBJ2-5; D is possibly TRBD2 (6 bases). The CDR3 sequence is 13 residues long. V lost 3 bases, J lost 3 bases, and 8 bases lay in between. CDR3: CASSFTGEETQYF. The DNA of the CDR3 is TGTGCCAGCAGTTTTACGGGAGAAGAGACCCAGTACTTC.

This clonotype was counted ten times or more. The conserved phenylalanine or tryptophan is not found at the CDR3 terminus, so this likely reflects a read error. It is unclear where the CDR3 begins or ends on the DNA, so no DNA is shown, and the CDR3 is as TCRdb lists it. This chain connects TRBV7-6 to TRBJ2-7; the table assigns TRBD1, which was not confirmed against the DNA. The CDR3 has 12 residues if both end residues are counted. Germline CDR1 is SGHVS and CDR2 is FNYEAQ. The CDR3 loop is CASSGHGQGIEL.

This clonotype appeared many times. The rearrangement joins TRBV28 to TRBJ1-6, with unresolved D. CDR3 size: 16 residues. CDR1 and CDR2 from the germline V gene are MDHEN and SYDVKM. Trimming shortened V by 3 bases and J by 8 bases, and 17 bases separated the two germline ends. The CDR3 nucleotides read TGTGCCAGCAGTTTTTTTCGGGCTTCAAGGCATTCACCCCTCCACTTT. Translated, it gives CASSFFRASRHSPLHF.

The chain links TRBV5-1 to TRBJ2-1; D is possibly TRBD1 (6 bases). This CDR3 region has 14 residues. Germline-derived CDR1 and CDR2 are SGHRS and YFSETQ. V lost 2 bases and J lost 4, with 10 bases in between. CDR3 amino acids: CASSFAQGYNEQFF. In DNA, the CDR3 is TGCGCCAGCAGCTTTGCCCAGGGGTACAATGAGCAGTTCTTC.

This clonotype has ten or more counts. This sequence joins TRBV15 and TRBJ2-7; TRBD2 is a possible D gene (5 bases). This CDR3 has 14 residues. Germline CDR1 LNHNV, CDR2 YYDKDF (reference sequence). Trimming pared 4 bases from V and 1 base from J, leaving 11 bases between. CDR3 bases: TGTGCCACCAGCACGGAGCGGTTGTCCTACGAGCAGTACTTC. Its translation is CATSTERLSYEQYF.

This clonotype was seen only a few times. The rearrangement uses TRBV6-5 and TRBJ2-7; 7 bases map to TRBD1. The CDR3 contains 15 residues. V was pared by 0 bases and J by 2 bases, with 4 bases of the junction left unmatched. The germline gives CDR1 MNHEY, CDR2 SVGAGI. The CDR3 DNA follows: TGTGCCAGCAGTTACTCGGGGACAGCAACCTACGAGCAGTACTTC. The encoded protein is CASSYSGTATYEQYF.

This clonotype was counted many times. This chain uses TRBV29-1 with TRBJ2-5; TRBD2 matches 9 bases. The CDR3 totals 13 residues. Germline loops: CDR1 SQVTM, CDR2 ANQGSEA. Germline trimming cut 4 bases from V and 4 bases from J; bases unmatched to any gene: 4. CDR3 in amino acids: CSVGAAGGETQYF. CDR3 nucleotides: TGCAGCGTTGGGGCAGCGGGAGGAGAGACCCAGTACTTC.

This chain uses TRBV5-1 with TRBJ2-7; D ambiguous. The CDR3 is made up of 15 amino acids. Per the germline V gene, CDR1 is SGHRS and CDR2 is YFSETQ. Trimming stripped 0 bases from V and 0 bases from J, with 10 bases between. The chain's CDR3 is CASSLAAARSYEQYF. CDR3 coding DNA: TGCGCCAGCAGCTTGGCCGCAGCCCGCTCCTACGAGCAGTACTTC.

Only a few counts were recorded for this clonotype. The J gene is TRBJ1-2, the V gene TRBV7-2; D is possibly TRBD1 (5 bases). The germline gives CDR1 SGHTA, CDR2 FQGNSA. V gave up 7 bases and J gave up 5 bases, with 11 bases separating them. This CDR3 has 12 residues. The CDR3 sequence: CASTGTFYGYTF. For the CDR3, the DNA is TGTGCCAGCACGGGGACCTTTTATGGCTACACCTTC.

The genes are TRBV4-3 and TRBJ2-2, with TRBD2 matching over 12 bases. This CDR3 has 19 amino acids. V was clipped by 0 bases and J by 5 bases; unmatched bases: 10. Germline V gene data show CDR1 as LGHNA and CDR2 as YSLEER. CDR3 sequence: CASSQDPLTSGGRTGELFF. DNA of the CDR3: TGCGCCAGCAGCCAAGATCCTCTTACTAGCGGGGGGCGGACCGGGGAGCTGTTTTTT.

This clonotype occurred a few times. This sequence joins TRBV12-3 or TRBV12-4 and TRBJ2-5, with 8 bases matching TRBD1. Trimming cost V 6 bases and J 0 bases; bases outside gene matches: 6. This CDR3 has 15 amino acids. The CDR3 DNA is TGTGCCAGCAGCTCAGGACAGGGCAACCAAGAGACCCAGTACTTC. Its translation is CASSSGQGNQETQYF.

Only a few counts were recorded for this clonotype. CDR3 DNA sequence: TGTGCCAGCAGGCCCCCCTATTTTTTCGGGGAGCTGTTTTTT. Translation: CASRPPYFFGELFF. The rearrangement links TRBV27 to TRBJ2-2; D uncertain. V was trimmed by 6 bases and J by 7 bases, leaving 15 bases between them. The CDR3 covers 14 residues. The germline V gene has CDR1 MNHEY and CDR2 SMNVEV (reference sequence).

This clonotype has just a few counts. This chain joins TRBV20-1 and TRBJ1-3; TRBD1 agrees at 8 bases. The CDR3 is 17 amino acids. Germline loops: CDR1 DFQATT, CDR2 SNEGSKA (reference sequence). V shed 6 bases, J shed 0 bases, and the junction held 13 bases outside the gene matches. The CDR3 loop reads CSAWDRSLTVSGNTIYF. The CDR3 nucleotides read TGCAGTGCGTGGGACAGGTCCCTTACAGTCTCTGGAAACACCATATATTTT.

There are a few counts of this clonotype. The V call is TRBV7-8, the J call TRBJ2-1, with TRBD2 as a possible D gene (7 bases). Germline CDR1 is SGHVS and CDR2 is FQNEAQ. The CDR3 extends over 15 amino acids. Deletions cut 1 base from V and 6 bases from J, with 13 bases between. The CDR3 DNA sequence: TGTGCCAGCAGCTTAGTGGGGGGGCCGAGCAATGAGCAGTTCTTC. Translating it yields CASSLVGGPSNEQFF.

V gene TRBV6-2 or TRBV6-3 combines with J gene TRBJ2-7; 9 nucleotides agree with TRBD1. CDR1 and CDR2 (germline): MNHEY, SVGEGT. V shed 6 bases and J 1 base; nucleotides not matched to a gene: 7. This CDR3 is 15 amino acids long. CDR3 in DNA: TGTGCCAGCAGAAAGGGACAGGGCCGGTCCTACGAGCAGTACTTC. It codes for CASRKGQGRSYEQYF.

This clonotype has just a few counts. This rearrangement joins TRBV5-1 to TRBJ2-5, with D possibly being TRBD2 (6 bases). CDR1 SGHRS and CDR2 YFSETQ come from the germline V gene. The V end was cut by 4 bases, the J end by 4 bases, with 11 bases between. The CDR3 loop spans 13 amino acids. CDR3 residues: CASSGGDGETQYF. CDR3 DNA: TGCGCCAGCAGCGGAGGGGATGGAGAGACCCAGTACTTC.

A few counts support this clonotype. V is TRBV5-6 and J is TRBJ1-2; D call uncertain. CDR3 size: 15 residues. The germline V and J ends were trimmed by 0 bases and 4 bases, with 13 bases remaining between them. Per germline, CDR1 SGHDT and CDR2 YYEEEE. This CDR3 is CASSLAIRETYGYTF. CDR3 coding DNA: TGTGCCAGCAGCTTGGCCATACGGGAAACCTATGGCTACACCTTC.

The chain links TRBV15 to TRBJ2-4; 12 bases fit TRBD1. V was pared by 3 bases and J by 1 base, with 10 bases of the junction left unmatched. Germline V lookup: CDR1 LNHNV, CDR2 YYDKDF (reference sequence). The CDR3 loop spans 19 amino acids. In nucleotides, the CDR3 is TGTGCCACCAGCAGGCCCGGGACAGGGGGCCTTCGGGCCAAAAACATTCAGTACTTC. Amino acids: CATSRPGTGGLRAKNIQYF.

This clonotype was observed a few times. This chain links TRBV4-1 with TRBJ1-2; D is undetermined. Germline CDR1 MGHRA, CDR2 YSYEKL. V was clipped by 0 bases and J by 7 bases, with 9 bases between them. The CDR3 loop spans 13 amino acids. The CDR3 spells CASSQDRKGGYTF. DNA for the CDR3: TGCGCCAGCAGCCAAGATCGGAAGGGTGGCTACACCTTC.

The chain has TRBV4-3 and TRBJ2-2, with 8 bases fitting TRBD1. CDR3 length: 17 residues. Germline V gene data show CDR1 as LGHNA and CDR2 as YSLEER. V shed 1 base, J shed 1 base, and the junction held 5 bases outside the gene matches. DNA of the CDR3: TGCGCCAGCAGCCAAGTCCCAACAGGGGGGAACACCGGGGAGCTGTTTTTT. Its protein is CASSQVPTGGNTGELFF.

This clonotype was observed at least ten times. The chain joins TRBV27 to TRBJ2-1; 14 nucleotides align to TRBD2. J lost 14 bases, V lost 2 bases, and 11 bases had no gene match. Per germline, CDR1 MNHEY and CDR2 SMNVEV (reference sequence). The CDR3 totals 16 residues. CDR3 in DNA: TGTGCCAGCAGTTTAGGTGGGACTAGCGGGAGTTCCGGGGAGTTCTTC. Protein sequence: CASSLGGTSGSSGEFF.

The chain has TRBV7-2 and TRBJ2-1; a possible D gene is TRBD2 (5 bases). V was shortened by 8 bases and J by 15 bases, with 26 bases between the two germline ends. The CDR3 has 14 amino acids. Per the germline V gene, CDR1 is SGHTA and CDR2 is FQGNSA. CDR3 region: CASSPSALEVGLFF. CDR3 in DNA: TGTGCCAGCTCCCCTTCCGCGCTGGAGGTGGGGTTGTTCTTC.

This clonotype was observed many times. The V call is TRBV10-3, the J call TRBJ2-1; TRBD2 agrees at 12 bases. CDR1 is ENHRY and CDR2 is SYGVKD in the germline V gene. The V gene end was trimmed by 4 bases and the J gene end by 7 bases; junction bases not matched to a gene: 8. The CDR3 is 16 amino acids. This CDR3 is CAISVRTSGMRNEQFF. The CDR3 DNA reads TGTGCCATCAGTGTCCGGACTAGCGGGATGCGGAATGAGCAGTTCTTC.

This clonotype was detected many times. This sequence joins TRBV7-2 and TRBJ1-5; D possibly corresponds to TRBD1 (5 bases). Trimming took off 1 base at V and 6 bases at J, with 10 bases between the two ends. Germline lookup yields CDR1 SGHTA and CDR2 FQGNSA. The CDR3 consists of 14 residues. CDR3 residues: CASSLGQNIQPQHF. CDR3 nucleotide sequence: TGTGCCAGCAGCTTAGGACAGAATATTCAGCCCCAGCATTTT.

The chain has TRBV12-3 or TRBV12-4 and TRBJ1-4; TRBD1 might be the D (6 bases). There are 15 residues in the CDR3. Trimming took off 6 bases at V and 8 bases at J, with 19 bases between the two ends. CDR3 DNA sequence: TGTGCCAGCAGAGTACAGGGAAATCTACTAGAAAAACTGTTTTTT. Translation gives CASRVQGNLLEKLFF.

The V gene is TRBV28, the J gene TRBJ1-2, with D uncertain. There are 13 residues in the CDR3. The germline CDR1 and CDR2 sequences are MDHEN and SYDVKM. V lost 5 bases and J 5 bases, leaving 12 bases between the germline ends. The CDR3 coding sequence is TGTGCCAGCAGTCCACCCTCGGTTTATGGCTACACCTTC. Protein sequence: CASSPPSVYGYTF.